This is a list of T cell receptor beta chains from one sample in a study of OX40 agonist ivuxolimab in advanced cancers. Method: immunoSEQ multiplex PCR; TCRdb's copy keeps in-frame clones and lacks some. The sample carries roughly 34,000 clones, roughly 84% recorded once. The sample was CD4+ or CD8+ T cells sorted from blood, taken in a trial of the OX40 agonist ivuxolimab. The receptor set was obtained from an adult with an advanced solid tumor such as melanoma, head and neck, liver or kidney cancer. Both conserved end residues are part of each CDR3. A D gene is named only where the DNA matches it firmly. Not all rows give a size; the values are once, few, many and, for expanded clones, a class.

length	D	V	size	J	CDR3	DNA
13	NA	TRBV10-3	NA	TRBJ1-5	CAITEDKNQPQHF	TGTGCCATCACCGAGGACAAGAATCAGCCCCAGCATTTT
13	NA	TRBV19	NA	TRBJ1-2	CASSFRANYGYTF	TGTGCCAGTAGTTTTCGGGCTAACTATGGCTACACCTTC
13	NA	TRBV6-5	NA	TRBJ1-2	CASSKPGFYGYTF	TGTGCCAGCAGTAAACCGGGGTTCTATGGCTACACCTTC
13	NA	TRBV6-1	few	TRBJ2-2	CASRQSNTGELFF	TGTGCCAGCAGGCAGTCGAACACCGGGGAGCTGTTTTTT
15	TRBD1	TRBV6-1	NA	TRBJ2-3	CASTLRQGGTDTQYF	TGTGCCAGCACACTCAGACAGGGGGGCACAGATACGCAGTATTTT
15	NA	TRBV15	NA	TRBJ1-4	CATSREGGLGEKLFF	TGTGCCACCAGCAGAGAGGGGGGGTTGGGTGAAAAACTGTTTTTT
14	NA	TRBV6-1	NA	TRBJ2-5	CASSEALSGETQYF	TGTGCCAGCAGTGAAGCCCTATCAGGGGAGACCCAGTACTTC
14	NA	TRBV7-8	once	TRBJ2-6	CASAGHSGANVLTF	TGTGCCAGCGCGGGACACTCTGGGGCCAACGTCCTGACTTTC
13	NA	TRBV2	few	TRBJ1-1	CASTGQSRTEAFF	TGTGCCAGCACTGGCCAATCACGGACTGAAGCTTTCTTT
15	TRBD2	TRBV9	once	TRBJ2-5	CASSVASGEKETQYF	TGTGCCAGCAGCGTAGCTAGCGGGGAAAAAGAGACCCAGTACTTC
13	NA	TRBV7-2	NA	TRBJ2-5	CASSLAREETQYF	TGTGCCAGCAGCTTAGCCAGGGAAGAGACCCAGTACTTC
13	TRBD2	TRBV29-1	NA	TRBJ2-1	CSVLHGLAGKQFF	TGCAGCGTCCTACACGGACTAGCGGGTAAGCAGTTCTTC
17	TRBD1	TRBV28	NA	TRBJ1-5	CASSLGQGAPGNQPQHF	TGTGCCAGCAGTTTAGGACAGGGGGCGCCGGGCAATCAGCCCCAGCATTTT
17	TRBD1	TRBV27	NA	TRBJ1-1	CASSQQGALERVTEAFF	TGTGCCAGCAGTCAACAGGGGGCGTTGGAAAGAGTGACTGAAGCTTTCTTT
16	TRBD1	TRBV2	few	TRBJ1-2	CATYDSARGLKYGYTF	TGTGCCACCTATGACTCCGCCAGGGGGTTGAAGTATGGCTACACCTTC
14	TRBD1	TRBV4-1	NA	TRBJ2-7	CASSPDRGLYEQYF	TGCGCCAGCAGCCCCGACAGGGGGCTCTACGAGCAGTACTTC
18	TRBD2	TRBV27	NA	TRBJ2-7	CASSFGLAGGLRSYEQYF	TGTGCCAGCAGTTTTGGACTAGCGGGGGGCCTCCGCTCCTACGAGCAGTACTTC